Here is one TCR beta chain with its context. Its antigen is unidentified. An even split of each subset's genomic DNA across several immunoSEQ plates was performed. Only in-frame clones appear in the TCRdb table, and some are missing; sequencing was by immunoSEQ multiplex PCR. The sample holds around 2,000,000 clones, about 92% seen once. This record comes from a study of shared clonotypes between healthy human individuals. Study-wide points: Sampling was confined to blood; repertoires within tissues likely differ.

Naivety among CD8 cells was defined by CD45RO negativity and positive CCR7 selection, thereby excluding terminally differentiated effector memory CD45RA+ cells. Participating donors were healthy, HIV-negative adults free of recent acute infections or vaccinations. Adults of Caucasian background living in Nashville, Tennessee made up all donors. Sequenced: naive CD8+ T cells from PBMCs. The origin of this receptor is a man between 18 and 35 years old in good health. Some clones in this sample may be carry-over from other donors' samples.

CDR3 coding DNA: TGCGCCAGCAGTCATCAGGGGGGCGACACCGGGGAGCTGTTTTTT. Encoded protein: CASSHQGGDTGELFF. The chain uses TRBV23-1 and TRBJ2-2; D might be TRBD1 (7 bases). TRBV23-1 is labeled an ORF, and its function is uncertain. The CDR3 loop spans 15 amino acids. Trimming took 3 bases from V and 3 from J, leaving 11 bases between them.